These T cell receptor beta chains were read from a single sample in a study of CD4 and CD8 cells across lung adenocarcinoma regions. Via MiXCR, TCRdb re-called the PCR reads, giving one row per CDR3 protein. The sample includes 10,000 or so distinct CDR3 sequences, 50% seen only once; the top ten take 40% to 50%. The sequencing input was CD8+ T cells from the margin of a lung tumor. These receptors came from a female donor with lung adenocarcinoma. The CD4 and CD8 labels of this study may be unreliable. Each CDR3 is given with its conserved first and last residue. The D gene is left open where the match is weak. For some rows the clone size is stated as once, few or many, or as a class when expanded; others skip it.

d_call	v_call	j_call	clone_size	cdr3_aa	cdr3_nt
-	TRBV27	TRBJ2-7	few	CASSMLTGRWYEQYF	TGTGCCAGCAGTATGTTAACAGGTCGGTGGTACGAGCAGTACTTC
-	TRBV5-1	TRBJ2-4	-	CASRRSGGGDGNIQYF	TGCGCCAGTCGGCGGTCGGGGGGCGGTGACGGAAACATTCAGTACTTC
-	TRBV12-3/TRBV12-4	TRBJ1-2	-	CASSFPGGRDGYTF	TGTGCCAGCAGTTTTCCAGGAGGCAGGGATGGCTACACCTTC
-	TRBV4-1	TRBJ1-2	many	CASSPPRTGLNYGYTF	TGCGCCAGCAGCCCCCCCCGTACAGGGCTGAACTATGGCTACACCTTC
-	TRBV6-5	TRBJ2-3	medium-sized	CASSSFLRDTQYF	TGTGCCAGCAGTTCCTTCCTTCGGGATACGCAGTATTTT
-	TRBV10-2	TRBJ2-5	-	CARGTGGRDPETQYF	TGCGCCAGGGGTACGGGGGGCCGGGACCCAGAGACCCAGTACTTC
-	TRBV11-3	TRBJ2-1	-	CASSREGGYEQFF	TGTGCCAGCAGCAGAGAGGGAGGTTATGAGCAGTTCTTC
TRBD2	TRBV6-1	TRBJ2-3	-	CASSVGLAYSDTQYF	TGTGCCAGCAGTGTGGGACTAGCATATTCAGATACGCAGTATTTT
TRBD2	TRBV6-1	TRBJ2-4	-	CASRRRTSGRPDIQYF	TGTGCCAGCAGAAGAAGGACTAGCGGGAGACCCGATATTCAGTACTTC
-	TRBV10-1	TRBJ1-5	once	CASWGDKLKSRHQPQHF	TGCGCCAGCTGGGGAGACAAATTAAAGTCCCGACATCAGCCCCAGCATTTT
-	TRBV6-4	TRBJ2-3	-	CASSESSDKETQYF	TGTGCCAGCAGTGAATCGAGTGACAAAGAGACGCAGTATTTT
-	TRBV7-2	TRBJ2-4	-	CASSLVSATNIQYF	TGTGCCAGCAGCTTAGTTTCTGCTACAAACATTCAGTACTTC
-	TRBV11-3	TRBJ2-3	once	CVSGLVVKDTQYF	TGTGTCTCGGGGCTGGTAGTGAAAGATACTCAGTACTTT
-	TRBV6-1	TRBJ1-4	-	CASSEAGGEKLFF	TGTGCCAGCAGTGAAGCCGGGGGGGAAAAACTGTTTTTT
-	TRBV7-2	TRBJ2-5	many	CASSFTGTKETQYF	TGTGCCAGCAGCTTTACCGGGACGAAAGAGACCCAGTACTTC
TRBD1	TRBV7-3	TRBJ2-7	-	CASSPNRHGQGREQYF	TGTGCCAGCAGCCCTAACCGGCATGGACAGGGTCGCGAGCAGTACTTC
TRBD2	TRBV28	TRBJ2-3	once	CASASGVPGDTQYF	TGTGCCTCCGCTAGCGGGGTACCAGGAGATACGCAGTATTTT
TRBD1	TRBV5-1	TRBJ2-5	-	CASSLVGQNQETQYF	TGCGCCAGCAGCTTGGTGGGACAGAACCAAGAGACCCAGTACTTC
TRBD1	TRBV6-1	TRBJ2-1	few	CASSSRRQGGGDEQFF	TGTGCCAGCAGCTCCAGAAGACAGGGGGGAGGGGATGAGCAGTTCTTC
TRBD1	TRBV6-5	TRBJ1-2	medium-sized	CASSTTGTGDGYTF	TGTGCCAGCAGTACCACCGGGACAGGGGACGGCTACACCTTC
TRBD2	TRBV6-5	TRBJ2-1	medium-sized	CASSSPGLAAAYNEQFF	TGTGCCAGCAGTTCCCCCGGACTAGCGGCCGCCTACAATGAGCAGTTCTTC
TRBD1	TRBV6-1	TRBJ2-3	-	CASKRQGATFTTDTQYF	TGTGCCAGCAAGAGACAGGGGGCTACCTTTACCACAGATACGCAGTATTTT
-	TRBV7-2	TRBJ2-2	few	CASSSGLSSTGALYF	TGTGCCAGCAGCTCAGGACTGAGTAGCACCGGGGCCCTGTATTTT
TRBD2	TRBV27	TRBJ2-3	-	CASSPMAGAKNTQYF	TGTGCCAGCAGTCCTATGGCGGGAGCCAAAAATACGCAGTATTTC
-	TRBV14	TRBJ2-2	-	CASSFNTDTGELFF	TGTGCCAGCAGCTTCAACACGGACACCGGGGAGCTGTTTTTT
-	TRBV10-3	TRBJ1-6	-	CAVQERDYNSPLHF	TGTGCCGTCCAGGAGCGGGACTATAATTCACCCCTCCACTTT
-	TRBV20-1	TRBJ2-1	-	CSAKMLAVYNEQFF	TGCAGTGCTAAAATGCTAGCTGTCTACAATGAGCAGTTCTTC
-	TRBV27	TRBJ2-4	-	CASRAGYVAQKTQYF	TGTGCCAGCCGCGCGGGATATGTAGCCCAAAAGACTCAGTACTTC
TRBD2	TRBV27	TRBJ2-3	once	CASGGGRGQDTQYF	TGTGCGAGCGGGGGGGGTCGGGGCCAAGATACGCAGTATTTT
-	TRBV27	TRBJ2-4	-	CASSLWGTQSTQYF	TGTGCCAGCAGTTTATGGGGGACCCAAAGTACGCAGTACTTT
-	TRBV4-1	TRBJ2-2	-	CASSKPLGTGELFF	TGCGCCAGCAGTAAACCCCTCGGGACCGGGGAGCTGTTTTTT
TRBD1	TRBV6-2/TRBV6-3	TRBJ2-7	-	CASGGQGSEQYF	TGTGCCAGCGGGGGACAGGGCTCCGAGCAGTACTTC
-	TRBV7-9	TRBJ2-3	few	CASPAGDTQYF	TGTGCCAGCCCCGCGGGGGATACGCAGTATTTT
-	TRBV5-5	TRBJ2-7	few	CASSLSAGTAQRYEQYF	TGTGCCAGCAGCTTGTCGGCCGGGACCGCTCAGAGATACGAGCAGTACTTC
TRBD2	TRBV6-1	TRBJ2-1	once	CASSKLAGGGDEQFF	TGTGCCAGCAGTAAACTAGCGGGAGGAGGCGATGAGCAGTTCTTC
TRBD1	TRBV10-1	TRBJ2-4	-	CASSEGGADNQYF	TGCGCCAGCAGTGAAGGGGGCGCAGACAACCAGTACTTC
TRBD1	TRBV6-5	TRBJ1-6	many	CASSYGISGQGNSPLHF	TGTGCCAGCAGTTACGGTATTTCGGGACAGGGGAATTCACCCCTCCACTTT
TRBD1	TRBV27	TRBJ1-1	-	CASSRTGGTEAFF	TGTGCCAGCTCTCGGACAGGAGGAACTGAAGCTTTCTTT
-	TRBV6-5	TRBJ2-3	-	CASSYPDTQYF	TGTGCCAGCAGTTACCCAGATACGCAGTATTTT
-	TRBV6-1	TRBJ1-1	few	CASSEARQPNTKAFF	TGTGCCAGCAGTGAAGCGCGGCAGCCGAACACTAAAGCTTTCTTT
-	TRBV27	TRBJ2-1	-	CASSLWGGGPSYNEQFF	TGTGCCAGCAGTTTATGGGGTGGGGGGCCTTCCTACAATGAGCAGTTCTTC
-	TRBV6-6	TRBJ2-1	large	CASTLGAGSYNEQFF	TGTGCCAGCACCCTAGGGGCAGGATCCTACAATGAGCAGTTCTTC